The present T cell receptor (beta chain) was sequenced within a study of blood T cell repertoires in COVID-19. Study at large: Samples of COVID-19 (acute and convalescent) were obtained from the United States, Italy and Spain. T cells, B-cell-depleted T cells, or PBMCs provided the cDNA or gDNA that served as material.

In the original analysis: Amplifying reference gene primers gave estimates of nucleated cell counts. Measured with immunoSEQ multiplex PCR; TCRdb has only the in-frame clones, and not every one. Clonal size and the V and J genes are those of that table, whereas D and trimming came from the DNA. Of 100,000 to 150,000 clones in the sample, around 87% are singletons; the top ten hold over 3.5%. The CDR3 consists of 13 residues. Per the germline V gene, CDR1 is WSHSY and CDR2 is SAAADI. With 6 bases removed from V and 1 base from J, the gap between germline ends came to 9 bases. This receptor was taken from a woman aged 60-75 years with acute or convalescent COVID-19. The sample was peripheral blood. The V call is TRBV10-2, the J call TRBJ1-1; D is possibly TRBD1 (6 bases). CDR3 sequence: CASRKQGNTEAFF. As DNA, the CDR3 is TGCGCCAGCAGAAAACAGGGGAACACTGAAGCTTTCTTT.